Below, 17 T cell receptor beta chains from the same sample are listed, as sequenced in a study of T cells in women clearing cervical HPV infection. TCRdb's copy holds only in-frame clones and misses some; the assay was immunoSEQ multiplex PCR. The sample is made up of fewer than 30,000 clones, and the top ten hold roughly 3.5% of it. The sample taken for sequencing was blood buffy coat. The origin of the receptors is a woman aged 18-70 years with a cervical HPV16 infection that either progressed to CIN3+ or cleared (not recorded which).

As for this clone: The DNA ends 3 residues before the CDR3 does, and the rest of the CDR3 is filled in from the germline J gene. The rearrangement joins TRBV5-1 to TRBJ2-3; D might be TRBD2 (5 bases). The CDR3 runs to 15 residues. The V gene's germline CDR1 is SGHRS and CDR2 YFSETQ. CDR3 sequence: CASSSSISDQETQYF. CDR3 DNA (partial): TGCGCCAGCAGCTCCAGTATTAGCGACCAAGAGACG.

As regards this clone: The read ends 3 residues early relative to the CDR3; the germline J gene fills the gap. V gene TRBV7-2 combines with J gene TRBJ1-1, with D perhaps TRBD1 (6 bases). Germline V lookup: CDR1 SGHTA, CDR2 FQGNSA. The CDR3 consists of 11 residues. The CDR3 is CASSLEGGAFF. CDR3 DNA, as far as it was read: TGTGCCAGCAGCTTAGAGGGGGGG.

Concerning this clone: The missing CDR3 end, 3 residues past where the read stops, is filled in from the germline J gene. The V gene is TRBV4-1, the J gene TRBJ1-6; D possibly corresponds to TRBD1 (5 bases). The germline V gene encodes CDR1 MGHRA and CDR2 YSYEKL. CDR3 length equals 17 residues. V was shortened by 0 bases and J by 9 bases, with 18 bases between the two germline ends. CDR3 DNA (partial): TGCGCCAGCAGCCAAGACAGGGTTTCCCTAAAAGGTTCACCC. This gives the protein CASSQDRVSLKGSP. The entire CDR3 sequence reads CASSQDRVSLKGSPLHF.

As for this clone: The read terminates 3 residues before the CDR3 end, so the remaining end is supplied by the germline J gene. The rearrangement links TRBV5-1 to TRBJ2-7, with D perhaps matching TRBD1 (5 bases). Trimming took off 3 bases at V and 4 bases at J, with 8 bases between the two ends. CDR1 and CDR2 from the germline V gene are SGHRS and YFSETQ. CDR3 length: 12 amino acids. Incomplete CDR3 DNA: TGCGCCAGCAGCTCCCAGGGTTACGAG. The encoded protein is CASSSQGYE. The CDR3, in full, reads CASSSQGYEQYF.

Note on this clone: The CDR3 end falls 3 residues outside the read, so it is completed with the germline J gene. V gene TRBV7-2 combines with J gene TRBJ2-3; D is possibly TRBD1 (5 bases). The CDR3 sequence is 13 residues long. Looked up from germline, CDR1 is SGHTA and CDR2 is FQGNSA. The CDR3 sequence: CASSFQGSQPQYF. The sequenced part of the CDR3 DNA is TGTGCCAGCAGCTTTCAGGGAAGTCAGCCG.

To note about this clone: The read gets to within 3 residues of the CDR3 end, and the germline J gene fills in the rest. The chain couples TRBV5-1 to TRBJ2-2; the D is unclear. The CDR3 is 15 residues long. Germline CDR1 is SGHRS and CDR2 is YFSETQ. CDR3 DNA, as far as it was read: TGCGCCAGCAGAGAGCACAAGGCAACTAATGAAAAG. Protein sequence: CASREHKATNEK. The full CDR3 protein is CASREHKATNEKLFF. The complete variable domain, with remaining parts taken from reference TRBV5-1 and TRBJ2-2, reads KAGVTQTPRYLIKTRGQQVTLSCSPISGHRSVSWYQQTPGQGLQFLFEYFSETQRNKGNFPGRFSGRQFSNSRSEMNVSTLELGDSALYLCASREHKATNEKLFFGEGSRLTVL.

CDR3 loop: CASSIEGVMNTEAFF. The sequenced part of the CDR3 DNA is TGTGCCAGTAGTATTGAGGGGGTGATGAACACTGAA. The chain has TRBV19 and TRBJ1-1, with D possibly TRBD1 on 6 matching bases. The DNA ends 3 residues before the CDR3 does, and the rest of the CDR3 is filled in from the germline J gene. Germline values: CDR1 LNHDA, CDR2 SQIVND (reference sequence). Trimming cost V 3 bases and J 0 bases, with 11 bases left between them. This CDR3 region has 15 residues.

About this clone itself: Sequencing ends 3 residues short of the CDR3 end; the germline J gene provides the rest. Additional DNA sequences in this sample encode the identical CDR3. V and J are TRBV5-4 and TRBJ1-3; D uncertain. The CDR3 runs 16 residues. Trimming took off 0 bases at V and 4 bases at J, with 14 bases between the two ends. The germline CDR1 and CDR2 sequences are SGHNT and YYREEE (reference sequence). CDR3 protein: CASSLASSTGGNTIYF. CDR3 bases read: TGTGCCAGCAGCTTGGCCTCATCGACGGGGGGAAACACC. Variable domain in full (rest from reference TRBV5-4 and TRBJ1-3): ETGVTQSPTHLIKTRGQQVTLRCSSQSGHNTVSWYQQALGQGPQFIFQYYREEENGRGNFPPRFSGLQFPNYSSELNVNALELDDSALYLCASSLASSTGGNTIYFGEGSWLTVV.

Notes on this clone: The read gets to within 3 residues of the CDR3 end, and the germline J gene fills in the rest. The sample contains more than one DNA sequence encoding this CDR3. This chain uses TRBV20-1 with TRBJ2-5, with D perhaps TRBD2 (7 bases). V lost 6 bases, J lost 1 base, and 12 bases lay in between. The germline gives CDR1 DFQATT, CDR2 SNEGSKA (reference sequence). The CDR3 spans 13 residues. Here the CDR3 reads CSATRGGQETQYF. CDR3 DNA, as far as it was read: TGCAGTGCCACAAGGGGGGGCCAAGAGACC.

Partial CDR3 DNA: TGTGCCAGCAGGGGGACAGGGACTAATTCACCG. This codes for CASRGTGTNSP. The CDR3 reads in full as CASRGTGTNSPLFF. V and J are TRBV2 and TRBJ2-2; 9 bases map to TRBD1. The sequence runs out 3 residues before the end of the CDR3; the remainder is reconstructed from the germline J gene. Germline V lookup: CDR1 SNHLY, CDR2 FYNNEI. The length of the CDR3 is 14 residues.

CDR3 DNA (partial): TGCAGCGTTGTCGACCCGGGGGGGAACTATGGC. Translated, it gives CSVVDPGGNYG. The entire CDR3 protein is CSVVDPGGNYGYTF. This chain uses TRBV29-1 with TRBJ1-2; perhaps TRBD1 as D (5 bases). The missing CDR3 end, 3 residues past where the read stops, is filled in from the germline J gene. The V and J ends lost 4 bases and 2 bases respectively, with 14 bases between them. This CDR3 has 14 amino acids. Germline V gene data show CDR1 as SQVTM and CDR2 as ANQGSEA.

As concerns this clone: The read halts 3 residues ahead of the CDR3 end, with the missing end drawn from the germline J gene. This sample includes further DNA sequences coding for the same CDR3. This sequence joins TRBV30 and TRBJ2-2; 7 nucleotides agree with TRBD1. After removal of 0 bases from V and 2 bases from J, the junction contained 3 bases not matched to a gene. The CDR3 is made up of 15 amino acids. CDR1 is GTSNPN and CDR2 is SVGIG in the germline V gene (reference sequence). CDR3 protein: CAWSVGTVNTGELFF. CDR3 DNA (partial): TGTGCCTGGAGTGTCGGGACAGTCAACACCGGGGAG.

Notes on this clone: Read data end 3 residues before the CDR3 end; the end is taken from the germline J gene. The V gene is TRBV7-6, the J gene TRBJ2-1; D is unresolved. This CDR3 is 13 amino acids long. Germline V gene sequence: CDR1 SGHVS, CDR2 FNYEAQ. V was shortened by 5 bases and J by 7 bases, with 12 bases between the two germline ends. CDR3 region: CASSTTAVNEQFF. The sequenced part of the CDR3 DNA is TGTGCCAGCAGCACTACCGCAGTAAATGAG.

Turning to this clone: The read is 3 residues too short to cover the CDR3 end, so that end is filled in from the germline J gene. V and J are TRBV2 and TRBJ2-7; TRBD2 might be the D (6 bases). V was shortened by 11 bases and J by 0 bases, with 20 bases between the two germline ends. The CDR3 is made up of 15 amino acids. CDR1 is SNHLY, CDR2 FYNNEI, per germline. The CDR3 sequence: CAGARIAASSYEQYF. Incomplete CDR3 DNA: TGTGCCGGGGCCAGAATAGCGGCGAGCTCCTACGAG. The full variable domain, in which reference TRBV2 and TRBJ2-7 provide the parts outside the CDR3, is EPEVTQTPSHQVTQMGQEVILRCVPISNHLYFYWYRQILGQKVEFLVSFYNNEISEKSEIFDDQFSVERPDGSNFTLKIRSTKLEDSAMYFCAGARIAASSYEQYFGPGTRLTVT.

Worth noting for this clone: Read coverage stops 3 residues before the CDR3 terminus; the germline J gene supplies the remainder. This chain uses TRBV10-3 with TRBJ2-5; weak D call: TRBD1 (6 bases). Per the germline V gene, CDR1 is ENHRY and CDR2 is SYGVKD. This CDR3 is 19 amino acids long. V was clipped by 6 bases and J by 3 bases, with 29 bases between them. The CDR3 DNA, read in part, is TGTGCCATCAGCACAGGGATCCTAGCAGCTCAAGGAGTGGAAGAGACC. It encodes CAISTGILAAQGVEET. The whole CDR3 protein is CAISTGILAAQGVEETQYF.

Comments on this clone: The read ends 3 residues shy of where the CDR3 ends; the end is completed using the germline J gene. The J gene is TRBJ2-3, the V gene TRBV19, with 8 bases that match TRBD1. Losses at the gene ends were 11 bases for V and 4 bases for J; bases not matched to a gene: 11. The CDR3 is made up of 14 amino acids. Per the germline V gene, CDR1 is LNHDA and CDR2 is SQIVND (reference sequence). This chain's CDR3 is CASHRDRSPDTQYF. The CDR3 bases that were read are TGTGCCTCACACCGGGACAGGTCTCCAGATACG. Full variable domain (outside the CDR3, taken from reference TRBV19 and TRBJ2-3): DGGITQSPKYLFRKEGQNVTLSCEQNLNHDAMYWYRQDPGQGLRLIYYSQIVNDFQKGDIAEGYSVSREKKESFPLTVTSAQKNPTAFYLCASHRDRSPDTQYFGPGTRLTVL.

Comments on this clone: The read comes to an end 3 residues before the CDR3 does, leaving the germline J gene to fill in the end. The chain couples TRBV6-2 or TRBV6-3 to TRBJ2-2; TRBD1 matches at 7 bases. The length of the CDR3 is 13 residues. Losses at the gene ends were 4 bases for V and 7 bases for J; bases not matched to a gene: 3. Looked up from germline, CDR1 is MNHEY and CDR2 is SVGEGT. The part of the CDR3 DNA that was read is TGTGCCAGCAGTTCAACAGGGGTCGGGGAG. Protein sequence: CASSSTGVGE. The CDR3, in full, reads CASSSTGVGELFF.